These 17 T cell receptor beta chains were all obtained from the same sample, sequenced in a study of T cell clonotyping in hematopoietic cell transplantation. TCRdb keeps only in-frame clones here, not all; method: immunoSEQ multiplex PCR. The data contain tens of thousands of clones, more than 75% of them singletons. Time point of the sample: recipient sample about 28 days before transplant, after cytoreduction. Material: peripheral blood mononuclear cells, obtained before stem cell transplant. Source of these receptors: a man between 60 and 75 years old with biphenotypic leukemia. Some clones in this sample may be carry-over from other donors' samples.

The chain uses TRBV20-1 and TRBJ2-1; possible D gene TRBD1, 5 bases. V shed 2 bases and J shed 10 bases, with 6 bases lying between them. The CDR3 totals 10 residues. The V gene's germline CDR1 is DFQATT and CDR2 SNEGSKA (reference sequence). CDR3 DNA sequence: TGCAGTGCTAGATGGACAGAGCAGTTCTTC. This codes for CSARWTEQFF.

The chain recombines TRBV4-1 with TRBJ1-2; D might be TRBD1 (6 bases). This CDR3 comprises 14 residues. Germline CDR1 and CDR2: MGHRA and YSYEKL. Trimming pared 5 bases from V and 7 bases from J, leaving 17 bases between. CDR3 DNA: TGCGCCAGCAGCTCCATGGCCGGGGGCGGTGGCTACACCTTC. This codes for CASSSMAGGGGYTF.

The rearrangement uses TRBV4-2 and TRBJ2-1; D gene unclear. The CDR3 runs 18 residues. The germline V and J ends were trimmed by 4 bases and 4 bases, with 23 bases remaining between them. The germline gives CDR1 LGHNA, CDR2 YNFKEQ. The CDR3 DNA reads as TGTGCCAGCAGCCGATTCCTATTGGTGGCCGTTCGGTACAATGAGCAGTTCTTC. Translation: CASSRFLLVAVRYNEQFF.

V gene TRBV6-6 combines with J gene TRBJ1-2; D may be TRBD1 (5 bases). The CDR3 is 15 amino acids. Germline CDR1 and CDR2: MNHNY and SVGAGI (reference sequence). V gave up 7 bases and J gave up 3 bases, with 18 bases separating them. CDR3 sequence (DNA): TGTGCCAGCACTCAGCACCAGGGTTCTGACTATGGCTACACCTTC. Its protein is CASTQHQGSDYGYTF.

The rearrangement links TRBV29-1 to TRBJ2-7; 7 nucleotides agree with TRBD2. Germline CDR1 is SQVTM and CDR2 is ANQGSEA. This CDR3 spans 12 amino acids. J lost 3 bases, V lost 7 bases, and 6 bases had no gene match. The CDR3 loop is CSDRDYVYEQYF. DNA for the CDR3: TGCAGCGACCGGGACTACGTCTACGAGCAGTACTTC.

This chain joins TRBV10-3 and TRBJ1-4; D ambiguous. From germline, CDR1 is ENHRY and CDR2 SYGVKD. This CDR3 has 13 residues. V lost 3 bases and J 4 bases, leaving 6 bases between the germline ends. The CDR3: CAISESINEKLFF. In DNA form, the CDR3 reads TGTGCCATCAGTGAAAGTATTAATGAAAAACTGTTTTTT.

This chain joins TRBV7-9 and TRBJ1-1; D is undetermined. V dropped 5 bases and J dropped 11 bases, with 15 bases sitting between them. Germline CDR1 is SEHNR and CDR2 is FQNEAQ (reference sequence). The CDR3 runs to 12 residues. The chain's CDR3 is CASSGPALLAFF. Here the CDR3 DNA reads TGTGCCAGCAGCGGCCCTGCCCTCTTGGCTTTCTTT.

The chain employs TRBV29-1 and TRBJ1-2; TRBD1 is a possible D gene (5 bases). V dropped 5 bases and J dropped 3 bases, with 13 bases sitting between them. CDR1 is SQVTM, CDR2 ANQGSEA, per germline. The CDR3 has 13 amino acids. CDR3 DNA sequence: TGCAGCGTTAGACTAGCAGGGCACTATGGCTACACCTTC. Translated: CSVRLAGHYGYTF.

V and J are TRBV10-3 and TRBJ2-2, with TRBD1 identical over 8 bases. Trimming at V came to 4 bases and at J to 1 base, leaving 2 bases not matched to a gene. Per germline, CDR1 ENHRY and CDR2 SYGVKD. The CDR3 has 15 amino acids. The CDR3 is CAISVGQGNTGELFF. The CDR3 DNA follows: TGTGCCATCAGTGTCGGACAGGGGAACACCGGGGAGCTGTTTTTT.

This clone has only one observation. The chain recombines TRBV30 with TRBJ1-2; D is ambiguous. Per germline, CDR1 GTSNPN and CDR2 SVGIG (reference sequence). The CDR3 is 11 amino acids. This CDR3 reads CAFPEGGGYTF. The CDR3 bases are TGTGCTTTTCCCGAGGGTGGTGGCTACACCTTC.

This chain links TRBV15 with TRBJ1-2; D remains ambiguous. There are 14 residues in the CDR3. The germline CDR1 and CDR2 sequences are LNHNV and YYDKDF (reference sequence). The V and J ends lost 1 base and 10 bases respectively, with 16 bases between them. CDR3 bases: TGTGCCACCAGCAGAGGACGGAGGGATAAAGACTACACCTTC. It is translated as CATSRGRRDKDYTF.

This sequence joins TRBV25-1 and TRBJ2-1, with D possibly being TRBD1 (6 bases). Germline V lookup: CDR1 MGHDK, CDR2 SYGVNS. V lost 3 bases to trimming and J lost 7 bases, with 10 bases between them. This CDR3 is built from 13 residues. The CDR3 protein is CASSDYRANEQFF. The DNA of the CDR3 is TGTGCCAGCAGTGATTACAGGGCTAATGAGCAGTTCTTC.

On this clone itself: An end of the junction does not agree with germline; a read error may underlie this. The rearrangement links TRBV15 to TRBJ1-5; no definite D call. The CDR3 covers 15 residues. Germline loops: CDR1 LNHNV, CDR2 YYDKDF (reference sequence). The CDR3 sequence is CATSARGRSTQPQHF. The CDR3, as DNA: TGTGCCACCAGCGCACGAGGGCGGAGCACTCAGCCCCAGCATTTT.

This clone was seen more than once but under ten times. V gene TRBV7-9 combines with J gene TRBJ2-7; D uncertain. The CDR3 runs 12 residues. CDR1 SEHNR and CDR2 FQNEAQ come from the germline V gene (reference sequence). The germline V and J ends were trimmed by 5 bases and 5 bases, with 10 bases remaining between them. CDR3 DNA sequence: TGTGCCAGCAGCCGACTCCAGAACGAGCAGTACTTC. It codes for CASSRLQNEQYF.

The rearrangement links TRBV6-1 to TRBJ1-2; maybe TRBD1 (5 bases). The CDR3 sequence is 16 residues long. Trimming removed 3 bases from V and 1 base from J, with 15 bases in between. Germline values: CDR1 MNHNS, CDR2 SASEGT. CDR3 region: CASSDRTNNYNYGYTF. Here the CDR3 DNA reads TGTGCCAGCAGTGACCGGACAAATAATTATAACTATGGCTACACCTTC.

The rearrangement joins TRBV7-6 to TRBJ2-7; 12 bases align to TRBD2. The CDR3 is 16 residues long. V dropped 5 bases and J dropped 7; count of bases not matched to a gene: 12. Germline CDR1 SGHVS, CDR2 FNYEAQ. The CDR3 sequence is CASSLPLAGGPREQYF. CDR3 nucleotide sequence: TGTGCCAGCAGCCTCCCCCTAGCGGGAGGGCCGAGGGAGCAGTACTTC.

V and J are TRBV18 and TRBJ1-1; weak D call: TRBD1 (5 bases). V dropped 6 bases and J dropped 1 base, with 18 bases sitting between them. The CDR3 has 16 residues. Germline CDR1 KGHSH, CDR2 LQKENI. CDR3 region: CASSLEAGLRNTEAFF. The DNA for the CDR3 is TGTGCCAGCTCTCTAGAGGCGGGACTTAGGAACACTGAAGCTTTCTTT. Filled out from reference TRBV18 and TRBJ1-1, the complete variable domain reads NAGVMQNPRHLVRRRGQEARLRCSPMKGHSHVYWYRQLPEEGLKFMVYLQKENIIDESGMPKERFSAEFPKEGPSILRIQQVVRGDSAAYFCASSLEAGLRNTEAFFGQGTRLTVV.